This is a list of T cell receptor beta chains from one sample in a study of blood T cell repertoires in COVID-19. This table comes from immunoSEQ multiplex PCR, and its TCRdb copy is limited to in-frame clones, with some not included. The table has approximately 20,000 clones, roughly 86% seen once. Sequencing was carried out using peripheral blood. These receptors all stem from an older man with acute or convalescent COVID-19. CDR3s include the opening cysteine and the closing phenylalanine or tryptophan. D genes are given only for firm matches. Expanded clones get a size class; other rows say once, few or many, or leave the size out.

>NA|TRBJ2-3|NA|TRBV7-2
CASSLRDMGGSTDTQYF
TGTGCCAGCAGCTTAAGGGACATGGGCGGCAGCACAGATACGCAGTATTTT
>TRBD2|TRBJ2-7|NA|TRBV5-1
CASSLGPGDGGEQYF
TGCGCCAGCAGCTTGGGTCCCGGGGACGGGGGGGAGCAGTACTTC
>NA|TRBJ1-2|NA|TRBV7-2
CASSLVSANYGYTF
TGTGCCAGCAGCTTAGTTTCCGCTAACTATGGCTACACCTTC
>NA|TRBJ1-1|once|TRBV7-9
CASSSRGGGGGAFF
TGTGCCAGCAGCTCCCGGGGGGGAGGTGGCGGAGCTTTCTTT
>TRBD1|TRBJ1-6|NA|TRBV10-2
CASSLTGQGDGSPLHF
TGCGCCAGCAGTCTGACGGGACAGGGGGACGGTTCACCCCTCCACTTT
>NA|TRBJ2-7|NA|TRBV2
CASSEDRYSYEQYF
TGTGCCAGCAGTGAAGACAGGTACTCCTACGAGCAGTACTTC
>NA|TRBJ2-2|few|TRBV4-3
CASSQELVRTPNTGELFF
TGCGCCAGCAGCCAAGAACTGGTACGGACACCTAACACCGGGGAGCTGTTTTTT
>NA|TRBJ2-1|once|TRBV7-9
CASSLGGAGQFF
TGTGCCAGCAGCTTAGGGGGTGCGGGGCAGTTCTTC
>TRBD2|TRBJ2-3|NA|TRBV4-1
CASSQGGLAGGPTNTQYF
TGCGCCAGCAGCCAAGGAGGACTAGCGGGAGGGCCCACTAATACGCAGTATTTT
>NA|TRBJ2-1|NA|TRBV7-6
CASSFSSDSYNEQFF
TGTGCCAGCAGCTTCTCTAGCGACTCCTACAATGAGCAGTTCTTC
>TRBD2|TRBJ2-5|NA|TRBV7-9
CASSQATSSGRQETQYF
TGTGCCAGCAGCCAAGCTACCTCTAGCGGGAGACAAGAGACCCAGTACTTC
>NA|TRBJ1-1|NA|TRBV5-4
CASSLAAGGMNTEAFF
TGTGCCAGCAGCTTGGCCGCGGGGGGCATGAACACTGAAGCTTTCTTT
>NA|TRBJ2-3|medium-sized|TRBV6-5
CASTETPTDTQYF
TGTGCCAGCACCGAAACACCCACAGATACGCAGTATTTT
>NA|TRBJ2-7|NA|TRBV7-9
CASSLPGRSYEQYF
TGTGCCAGCAGCTTGCCGGGGAGGTCCTACGAGCAGTACTTC
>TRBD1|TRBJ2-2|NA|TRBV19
CASTKDRGAFDTGELFF
TGTGCCAGTACAAAAGACAGGGGGGCCTTCGACACCGGGGAGCTGTTTTTT
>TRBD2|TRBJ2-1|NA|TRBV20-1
CSASKGALAGGNEQFF
TGCAGTGCTAGTAAGGGGGCCCTAGCGGGAGGCAATGAGCAGTTCTTC
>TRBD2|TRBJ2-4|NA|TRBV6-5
CASSPRGGSKNIQYF
TGTGCCAGCAGTCCCCGCGGGGGTTCGAAGAACATTCAGTACTTC